The 7 T cell receptor beta chains in this list originate from one sample, sequenced in a study of graft-versus-host responses after intestinal transplantation. Data came from immunoSEQ multiplex PCR; TCRdb stores just in-frame clones and leaves some out. Among 80,000 to 95,000 clones, roughly 91% were seen once, and the ten largest hold 2% to 2.5%. The antigens of these receptors remain unknown. The source was unstimulated CD8+ T cells sorted from spleen or lymph node cells, collected before intestinal transplant. Every receptor here comes from a human donor who received an intestinal transplant.

The CDR3 loop reads CASSLRTSRGWSYNEQFF. CDR3 nucleotides: TGCGCCAGCAGCTTGCGAACATCTAGAGGTTGGTCCTACAATGAGCAGTTCTTC. This chain uses TRBV5-1 with TRBJ2-1; D not resolved. There are 18 residues in the CDR3. Germline loops: CDR1 SGHRS, CDR2 YFSETQ. Between the trimmed V and J ends, which lost 1 base and 1 base, there was a span of 18 bases.

The chain links TRBV27 to TRBJ1-3; D gene unclear. CDR1 is MNHEY and CDR2 is SMNVEV in the germline V gene (reference sequence). V gave up 1 base and J gave up 2 bases, with 12 bases separating them. This CDR3 region has 16 residues. CDR3 loop: CASSLFAGMAGNTIYF. CDR3 DNA: TGTGCCAGCAGTTTATTTGCGGGAATGGCTGGAAACACCATATATTTT.

The chain links TRBV7-8 to TRBJ2-7, with D maybe TRBD1 (6 bases). Germline V gene lookup returns CDR1 SGHVS and CDR2 FQNEAQ. V was clipped by 7 bases and J by 7 bases, with 26 bases between them. The CDR3 is made up of 16 amino acids. In nucleotides, the CDR3 is TGTGCCAGCATCCAGTACCTACCAACAGGGTTGGGGGAGCAGTACTTC. As protein: CASIQYLPTGLGEQYF.

The V call is TRBV19, the J call TRBJ2-7, with D perhaps TRBD2 (5 bases). With 5 bases removed from V and 3 bases from J, the gap between germline ends came to 11 bases. Per germline, CDR1 LNHDA and CDR2 SQIVND (reference sequence). CDR3 size: 13 residues. CDR3: CASSLTTNYEQYF. The CDR3 DNA is TGTGCCAGTAGTTTGACTACCAACTACGAGCAGTACTTC.

This CDR3 reads CATAPGGAHFSGANVLTF. In DNA, the CDR3 is TGTGCCACCGCCCCCGGGGGGGCGCACTTCTCTGGGGCCAACGTCCTGACTTTC. The rearrangement joins TRBV10-3 to TRBJ2-6, with 8 bases identical to TRBD2. J gave up 0 bases and V 10 bases, and 14 bases lay outside the gene matches. This CDR3 comprises 18 residues. The germline CDR1 and CDR2 sequences are ENHRY and SYGVKD.

This clone was recorded once. The chain has TRBV6-5 and TRBJ2-3; TRBD2 matches at 10 bases. The CDR3 is 16 amino acids. The germline V gene encodes CDR1 MNHEY and CDR2 SVGAGI. V was pared by 1 base and J by 4 bases, with 5 bases of the junction left unmatched. This CDR3 reads CASSYWSGGAADTQYF. CDR3 DNA sequence: TGTGCCAGCAGTTACTGGAGCGGGGGGGCGGCAGATACGCAGTATTTT.

V is TRBV9 and J is TRBJ1-1; a weak D match, TRBD1 (6 bases). CDR1 SGDLS and CDR2 YYNGEE come from the germline V gene. CDR3 length: 14 residues. Trimming removed 3 bases from V and 1 base from J, with 10 bases in between. The CDR3 loop is CASSAEGGNTEAFF. In DNA, the CDR3 is TGTGCCAGCAGCGCTGAAGGGGGGAACACTGAAGCTTTCTTT.